The T cell receptor beta chain under discussion was sequenced for a study of Ad26.COV2.S vaccination and SARS-CoV-2 variants. Whole-study findings and limits: Similar non-spike TCR breadth was seen in vaccine and placebo recipients. Once vaccination had occurred, spike-specific CD8+ and CD4+ T cell responses reportedly showed substantial breadth. Analyses that measured TCR breadth and depth may have underestimated total T cell responses.

As to this clone: Antigen unknown.

This table comes from immunoSEQ multiplex PCR, and its TCRdb copy is limited to in-frame clones, with some not included. The sample shows over 85,000 clones, over 60% of them seen only once. The CDR3 is 14 residues long. Trimming took 3 bases from V and 5 from J, leaving 10 bases between them. Germline CDR1 SGHNT, CDR2 YENEEA. The sample was peripheral blood, taken after recovery from COVID-19. The chain links TRBV11-3 to TRBJ1-4; weak D call: TRBD1 (5 bases). The clonotype originates from a human donor who had recovered from COVID-19. For the CDR3, the DNA is TGTGCCAGCAGCTTGGGAGGGGACAATGAAAAACTGTTTTTT. Translated, it gives CASSLGGDNEKLFF.